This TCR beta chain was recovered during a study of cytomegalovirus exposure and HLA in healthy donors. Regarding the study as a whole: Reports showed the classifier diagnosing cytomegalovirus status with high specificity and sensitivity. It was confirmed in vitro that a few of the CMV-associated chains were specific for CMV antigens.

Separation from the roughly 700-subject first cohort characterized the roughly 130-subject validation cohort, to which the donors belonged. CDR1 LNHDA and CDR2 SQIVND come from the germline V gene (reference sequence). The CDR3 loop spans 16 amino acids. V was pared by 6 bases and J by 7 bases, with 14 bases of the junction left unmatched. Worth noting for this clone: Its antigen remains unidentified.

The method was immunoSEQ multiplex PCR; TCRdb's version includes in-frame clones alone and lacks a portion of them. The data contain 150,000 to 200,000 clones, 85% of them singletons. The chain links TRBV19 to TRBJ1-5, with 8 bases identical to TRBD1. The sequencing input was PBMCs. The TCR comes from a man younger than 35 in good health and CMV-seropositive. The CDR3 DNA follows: TGTGCCAGTAGACCCGAAGACAGGGGACTCGGCCAGCCCCAGCATTTT. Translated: CASRPEDRGLGQPQHF.